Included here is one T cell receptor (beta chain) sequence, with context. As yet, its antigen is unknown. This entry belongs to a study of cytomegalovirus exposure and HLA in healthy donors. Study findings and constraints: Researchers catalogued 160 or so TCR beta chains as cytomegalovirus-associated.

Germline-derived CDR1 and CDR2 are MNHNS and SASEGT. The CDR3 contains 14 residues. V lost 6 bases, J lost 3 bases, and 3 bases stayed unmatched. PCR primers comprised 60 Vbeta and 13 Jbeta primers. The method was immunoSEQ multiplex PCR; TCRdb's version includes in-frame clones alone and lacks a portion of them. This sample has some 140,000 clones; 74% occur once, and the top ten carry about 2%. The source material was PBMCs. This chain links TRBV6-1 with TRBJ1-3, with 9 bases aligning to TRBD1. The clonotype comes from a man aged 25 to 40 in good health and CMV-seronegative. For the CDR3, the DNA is TGTGCCAGCAGAGGGACAGGGTATGGAAACACCATATATTTT. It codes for CASRGTGYGNTIYF.